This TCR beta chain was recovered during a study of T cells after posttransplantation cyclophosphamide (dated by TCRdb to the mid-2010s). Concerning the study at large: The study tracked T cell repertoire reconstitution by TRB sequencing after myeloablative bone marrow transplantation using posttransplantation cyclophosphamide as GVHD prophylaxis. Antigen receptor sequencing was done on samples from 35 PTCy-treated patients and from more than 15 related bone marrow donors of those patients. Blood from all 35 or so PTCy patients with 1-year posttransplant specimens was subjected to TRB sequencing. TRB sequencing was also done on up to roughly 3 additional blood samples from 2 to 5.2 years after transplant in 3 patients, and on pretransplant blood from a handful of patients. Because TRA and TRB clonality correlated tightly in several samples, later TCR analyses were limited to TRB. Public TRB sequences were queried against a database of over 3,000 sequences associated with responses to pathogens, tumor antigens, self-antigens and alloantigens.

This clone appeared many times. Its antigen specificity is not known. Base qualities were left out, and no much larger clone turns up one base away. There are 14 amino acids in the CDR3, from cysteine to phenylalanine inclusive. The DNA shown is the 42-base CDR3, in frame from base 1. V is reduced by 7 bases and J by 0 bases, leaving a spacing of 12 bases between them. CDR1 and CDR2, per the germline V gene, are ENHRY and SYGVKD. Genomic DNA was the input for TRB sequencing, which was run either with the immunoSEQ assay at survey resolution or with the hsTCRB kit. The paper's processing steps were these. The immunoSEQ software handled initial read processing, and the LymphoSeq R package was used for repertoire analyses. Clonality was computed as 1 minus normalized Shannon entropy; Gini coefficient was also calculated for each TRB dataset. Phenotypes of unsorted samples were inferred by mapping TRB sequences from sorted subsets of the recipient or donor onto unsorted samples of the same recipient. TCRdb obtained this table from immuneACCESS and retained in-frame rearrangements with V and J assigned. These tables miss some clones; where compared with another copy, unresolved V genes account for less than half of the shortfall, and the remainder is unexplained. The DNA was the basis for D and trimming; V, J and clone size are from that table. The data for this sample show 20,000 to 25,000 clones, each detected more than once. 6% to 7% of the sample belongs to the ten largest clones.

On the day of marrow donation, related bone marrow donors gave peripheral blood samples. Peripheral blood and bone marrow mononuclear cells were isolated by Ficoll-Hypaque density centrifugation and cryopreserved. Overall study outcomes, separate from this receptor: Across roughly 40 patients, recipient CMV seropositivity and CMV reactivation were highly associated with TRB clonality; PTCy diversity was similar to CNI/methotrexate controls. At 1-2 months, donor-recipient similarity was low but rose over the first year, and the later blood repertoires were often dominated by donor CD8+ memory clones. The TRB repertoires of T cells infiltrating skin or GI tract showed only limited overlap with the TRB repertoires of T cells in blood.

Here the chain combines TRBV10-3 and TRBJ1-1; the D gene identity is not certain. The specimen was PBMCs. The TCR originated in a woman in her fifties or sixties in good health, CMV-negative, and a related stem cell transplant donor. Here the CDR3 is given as CAIKEQEVNTEAFF. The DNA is TGTGCCATCAAAGAGCAGGAGGTGAACACTGAAGCTTTCTTT.